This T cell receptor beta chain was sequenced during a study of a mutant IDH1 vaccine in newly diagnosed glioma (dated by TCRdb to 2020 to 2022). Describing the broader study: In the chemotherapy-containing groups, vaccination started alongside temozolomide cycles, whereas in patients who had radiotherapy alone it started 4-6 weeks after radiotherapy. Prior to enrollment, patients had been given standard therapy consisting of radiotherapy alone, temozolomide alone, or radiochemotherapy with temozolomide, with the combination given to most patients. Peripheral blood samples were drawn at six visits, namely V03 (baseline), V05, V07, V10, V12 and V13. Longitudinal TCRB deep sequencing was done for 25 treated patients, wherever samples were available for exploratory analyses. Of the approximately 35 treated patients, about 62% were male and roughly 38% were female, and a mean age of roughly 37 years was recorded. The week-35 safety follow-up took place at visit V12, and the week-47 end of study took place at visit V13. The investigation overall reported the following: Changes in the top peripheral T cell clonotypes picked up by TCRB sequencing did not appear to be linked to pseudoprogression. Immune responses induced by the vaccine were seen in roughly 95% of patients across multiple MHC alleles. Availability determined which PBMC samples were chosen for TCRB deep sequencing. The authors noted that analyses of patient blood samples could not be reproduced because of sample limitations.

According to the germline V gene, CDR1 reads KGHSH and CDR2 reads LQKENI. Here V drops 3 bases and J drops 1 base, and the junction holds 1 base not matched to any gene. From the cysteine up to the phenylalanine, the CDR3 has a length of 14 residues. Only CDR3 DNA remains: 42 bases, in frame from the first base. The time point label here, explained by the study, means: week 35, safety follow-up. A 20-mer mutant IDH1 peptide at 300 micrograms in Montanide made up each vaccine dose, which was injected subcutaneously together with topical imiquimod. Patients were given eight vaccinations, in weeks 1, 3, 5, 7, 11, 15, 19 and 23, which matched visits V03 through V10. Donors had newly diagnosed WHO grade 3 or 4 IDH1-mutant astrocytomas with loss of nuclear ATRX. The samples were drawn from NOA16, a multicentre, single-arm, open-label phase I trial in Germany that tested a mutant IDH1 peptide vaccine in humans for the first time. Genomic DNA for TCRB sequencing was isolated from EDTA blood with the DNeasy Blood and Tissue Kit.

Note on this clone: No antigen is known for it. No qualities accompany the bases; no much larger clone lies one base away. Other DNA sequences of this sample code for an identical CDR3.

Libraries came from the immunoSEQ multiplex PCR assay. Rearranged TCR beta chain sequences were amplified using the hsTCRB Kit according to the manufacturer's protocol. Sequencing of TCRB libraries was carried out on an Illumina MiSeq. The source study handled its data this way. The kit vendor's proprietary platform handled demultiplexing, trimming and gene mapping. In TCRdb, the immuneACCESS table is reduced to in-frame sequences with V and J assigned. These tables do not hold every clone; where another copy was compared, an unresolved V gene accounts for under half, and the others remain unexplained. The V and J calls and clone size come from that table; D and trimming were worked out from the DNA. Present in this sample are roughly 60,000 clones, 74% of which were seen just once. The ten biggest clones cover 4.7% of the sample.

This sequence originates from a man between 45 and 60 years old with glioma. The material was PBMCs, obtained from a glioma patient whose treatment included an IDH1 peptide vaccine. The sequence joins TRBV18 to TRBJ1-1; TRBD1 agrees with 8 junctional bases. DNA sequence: TGTGCCAGCTCACCTGGACAGGGGAACACTGAAGCTTTCTTT. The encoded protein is CASSPGQGNTEAFF.